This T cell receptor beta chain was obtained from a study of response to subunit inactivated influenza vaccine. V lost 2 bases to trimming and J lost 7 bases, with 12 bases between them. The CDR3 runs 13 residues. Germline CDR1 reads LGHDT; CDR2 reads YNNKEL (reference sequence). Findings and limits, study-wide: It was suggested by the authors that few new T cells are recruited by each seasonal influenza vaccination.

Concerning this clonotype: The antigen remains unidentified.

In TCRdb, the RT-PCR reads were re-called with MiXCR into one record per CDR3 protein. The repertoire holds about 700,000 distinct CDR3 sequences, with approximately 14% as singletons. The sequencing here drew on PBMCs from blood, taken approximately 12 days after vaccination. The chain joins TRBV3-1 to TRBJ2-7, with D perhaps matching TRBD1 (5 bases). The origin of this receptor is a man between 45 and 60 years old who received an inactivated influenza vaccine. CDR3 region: CASSQSRAEEQYF. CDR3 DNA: TGTGCCAGCAGCCAAAGCAGGGCCGAAGAGCAGTACTTC.